This note documents a single TCR beta chain sequence. Reverse transcription of roughly 0.45 to 1 ug RNA used random hexamers. Multiplex immunoSEQ PCR targeted 54 Vbeta and 13 Jbeta TCR beta segments. TCRdb used MiXCR to reprocess the immunoSEQ multiplex PCR reads, holding one entry per CDR3 protein. In the table there are 100,000 to 150,000 distinct CDR3 sequences, more than 90% of which are singletons. CDR3 length: 17 amino acids. The V gene end was trimmed by 2 bases and the J gene end by 3 bases; junction bases not matched to a gene: 7. CDR1 and CDR2 from the germline V gene are MNHEY and SVGAGI. In blood CD8+ and CD4+ T cells, TCR beta underwent sequencing. This sample is part of a study of CD8 T cells in Susac syndrome.

The rearrangement links TRBV6-5 to TRBJ2-6; 7 bases fit TRBD1. This clonotype was sampled from a human donor in good health. Material for sequencing was CD4+ T cells from PBMCs. In nucleotides, the CDR3 is TGTGCCAGCAGTTACGGGCAGGGGGTAGATGGGGCCAACGTCCTGACTTTC. It is translated as CASSYGQGVDGANVLTF.